This TCR beta chain was retrieved from a study of cytomegalovirus exposure and HLA in healthy donors (dated by TCRdb to the late 2010s). For the study in its entirety: According to an earlier analysis of a few hundred of the donors, 200 million or so T cells yielded 95 million to 140 million unique TCR beta sequences and less than 300 Gb of sequence data. Rather than drawing on any new phenotypic data, the later analysis identified candidate immune exposures from TCR beta sequences and the way those sequences occurred across donors. A later analysis re-examined previously published TCR beta repertoires from more than 600 donors and added high-resolution HLA genotyping to investigate patterns of TCR occurrence. A separate validation cohort of 90 to 150 different subjects was used in addition to the roughly 670-subject first cohort. Among 398 genotyped donors of the cohort, an average of approximately 250,000 unique TCR beta nucleotide sequences were sequenced per donor, roughly a sixth of them non-productive. The study aimed to test whether cataloging public T cell receptors could reveal signatures of past pathogen exposure. The number of typed donors differed by locus: about 620-640 for A, B, C, DRB1 and DQB1; approximately 540 for DQA1; 606 for DPA1; and roughly 470 for DPB1. HLA typing included class I and class II loci at four-digit resolution. High-throughput TCR immunosequencing, statistical association of individual TCRs with disease status, and machine learning were combined to predict cytomegalovirus infection status. In an earlier analysis of roughly 540 of the donors, high-throughput TCR beta sequencing was used to judge whether each TCR beta V gene segment behaved as functional or pseudogenic. Among the roughly 400 genotyped donors, roughly 80% belonged to the genetic ancestry cluster associated with self-reported Caucasian donors. Donor age, sex, ethnicity and CMV serostatus were compiled alongside the repertoire data. Several DR-DQ haplotypes were treated as single units for association and clustering because of strong linkage in the cohort. A later genetic analysis took genome-wide SNP genotypes for about three fifths of the 666 donors and used that subset as a discovery cohort. Using immunosequencing, the study profiled T cell repertoires from about 610 subjects and related those repertoires to cytomegalovirus serostatus. An early release covering 550 to 650 HLA-typed donors comprised about 300 gigabases of sequencing data and roughly 85 million unique TCR sequences. All discovery cohort repertoires had been generated on a single sequencing platform.

This clone came up a few times. What this receptor recognizes is not known. No base quality values were provided; no much bigger clone lies one nucleotide off. Counted from cysteine to phenylalanine, this CDR3 has 12 amino acids. Only the CDR3 part of the read is kept: 36 bases, read in frame from the first base. As encoded in the germline V gene, CDR1 is SGHDT while CDR2 is YYEEEE. Trimming takes 4 bases from V and 10 bases from J, and the germline ends sit 14 bases apart. The library was prepared using the immunoSEQ multiplex PCR assay. For the multiplex PCR, a mixture combining 60 forward primers for TCR Vbeta segments and 13 reverse primers for TCR Jbeta segments was used. Amplification of the CDR3 region of rearranged TCR beta genes was performed with a multiplex PCR assay on genomic DNA. Amplified TCR beta libraries were sequenced as 87-base-pair reads on the Illumina HiSeq System. Regarding the original processing steps: In a later analysis, around 80 million unique TCR beta chains were counted across the 500 to 700 repertoires, and roughly 10 million of these chains were shared by at least two donors. Raw reads were error-corrected and collapsed into unique sequences with a nearest-neighbor algorithm that merged closely related sequences to remove PCR and sequencing errors. Alignment of CDR3 sequences to IMGT reference sequences was used to assign V, D and J gene segments. For a sequence to be retained, a match of at least six nucleotides to both a V gene segment and a J gene segment was required. Rearrangements were classified as productive when the CDR3 lacked stop codons and remained in frame with V and J, and all other rearrangements were classified as non-productive. Following IMGT convention, CDR3 was defined as the stretch from the second conserved V-encoded cysteine to the conserved J-encoded phenylalanine. In an earlier analysis of 587 of the donors, sequences lacking an unambiguous match to a single V gene segment were excluded. In an earlier analysis of 587 of the donors, a V segment was called functional when productive rearrangements were above 56.7%, and segregating when the standard deviation between donors exceeded 5%. To diagnose cytomegalovirus status from the catalog of TCR beta chain sequences, a statistical classification framework was built. In a later analysis, TCR nucleotide sequences were compared against IMGT/GENE-DB human TR gene sequences so that V and J genes could be assigned. In a later analysis, CDR3 sequences and most-parsimonious VDJ recombination scenarios were assigned using the TCRdist pipeline. In a later analysis, each TCR beta chain was defined by its CDR3 amino acid sequence together with its V-gene family, and reads lacking a unique V-gene family were excluded. As a way to deal with suspected cross-contamination and a sequencing artifact, a later analysis dropped approximately 570 nucleotide sequences that were highly shared and had low generation probability. A later analysis calculated a clonal expansion index for each public chain from normalized within-repertoire ranks of inferred template counts. In a later analysis, generation probabilities were computed using a VDJ recombination model fitted to out-of-frame rearrangements, and the results were checked against IGoR. In a later analysis, TCR-TCR, TCR-HLA and TCR-CMV co-occurrence was scored with hypergeometric tests, and a repertoire-size bias correction was applied to TCR pairs. False discovery rates were estimated in a later analysis by permuting HLA or CMV assignments 20 times. In a later analysis, co-occurring TCRs were grouped with DBSCAN, and TCRdist sequence similarity was added when clustering was performed within HLA-allele-positive subsets. Co-occurrence clustering excluded repertoires with fewer than 30,000 or more than 120,000 public chains, plus five with anomalous nucleotide sharing. Not all clones reach the TCRdb copy of this immuneACCESS table, which keeps in-frame sequences only. Checked studies attribute under half of the gap to unresolved V genes and leave the rest unexplained. V and J calls and clone size come straight from that table; D and trimming were deduced from the DNA. This sample is represented by 160,000 or so clones; 70% to 80% of them were singletons. 1.2% to 1.5% of the sample is held by the ten biggest clonotypes.

Beyond this particular receptor, the publication reports: In vitro tests confirmed that a few of the cytomegalovirus-associated TCR beta chains recognize cytomegalovirus antigens. A further reported finding was that TCR beta sequences accurately predicted the HLA-A and HLA-B alleles for most subjects in the first cohort. Correlated functional status among segregating V segments might reflect linkage disequilibrium, but an unknown experimental factor could not be ruled out. V-gene and J-gene trimming of TCR beta chains was associated with a missense DCLRE1C variant in a later genetic analysis, and the association was replicated in an independent cohort. In a later analysis, most CMV-associated TCR beta chains were found to appear HLA-restricted, with HLA associations seemingly driven largely by CMV exposure. The authors suggested that the approach could potentially be extended to other disease states and immunological phenotypes. In a later analysis, TCR association rates were found to vary across HLA loci, with the most associated TCRs seen for DRB1 alleles and the fewest for HLA-C alleles. Compared with equally common non-associated chains, HLA-associated TCR beta chains in a later analysis were more clonally expanded and had lower generation probabilities. A later analysis associated 16,951 TCR beta sequences with specific HLA alleles at a false discovery rate of 0.05. In an earlier analysis of several hundred of the donors, most TCR beta V segments were observed in productive rearrangements about 87% or about 30% of the time, broadly matching IMGT annotations. Strong co-occurrence of HLA alleles, especially DR and DQ, made assigning TCR associations to individual alleles difficult. The classifier was reported to diagnose cytomegalovirus status with high specificity and sensitivity in both the original and validation cohorts. The presence/absence analyses assumed that sequencing depth was roughly uniform across donors, and that assumption may not be true. A cluster of highly shared sequence variants was judged likely to be a technical artifact of the sequencing pipeline. Only TCR beta chains were sequenced in this cohort, and the absence of alpha or paired-chain data limited detectable features. Compared with the approximately 600-donor mean, donors in an Asian-associated ancestry cluster had fewer N-insertions in productive TCRs, according to a later genetic analysis. Because HLA typing was missing for some donors at each locus, association tests included only the typed subset. Some 15 rarely observed V segments, including chromosome 9 orphons, were excluded from the earlier analysis of just under 600 of the donors because counts were too low. Most TCR sequences were seen in very few donors, while some public TCRs were found in many individuals. Immune exposure information for the cohort was limited to CMV serostatus. The study listed 164 TCR beta chains as associated with cytomegalovirus. The 87-base-pair reads could not distinguish some IMGT-functional V segments, including TRBV6-2 and TRBV6-3, so those segments were excluded. In a later analysis, several top co-occurrence clusters were reported to appear linked to parvovirus B19, influenza, CMV and Epstein-Barr virus.

The cohort was made up of 650 to 700 healthy bone marrow donors. All cohort members were sampled while nominally healthy, although unrecorded immune exposures were likely present. The donor tested CMV seronegative, placing the donor among the 350 or so seronegative members of the cohort. Every donor gave a peripheral blood sample, and the peripheral blood mononuclear cells from that sample were used for TCR beta sequencing. Genomic DNA extraction from the blood cell samples was performed with the Qiagen DNeasy Blood Extraction Kit. This receptor was obtained from a man in his 60s in good health and CMV-seronegative. Sequencing was carried out using PBMCs. This chain is built from TRBV5-6 and TRBJ1-2, with the D gene uncertain. This receptor carries the CDR3 CASSPGARIYTF. The sequenced DNA: TGTGCCAGCAGCCCGGGAGCACGGATCTACACCTTC.